This TCR beta chain comes out of a study of identifying expanded T cells in peripheral blood. General study results and limits: Variance in clone template counts between approximately 2-week samples significantly increased with total template count across all healthy donors. Technical replicates showed roughly 1.2 changed clones; approximately 2 weeks around 15; four weeks 19.

During the collection period, no donor immune events like infections were recorded. TCRdb's table, derived via immunoSEQ multiplex PCR, lists solely in-frame clones and lacks some. The table lists around 70,000 clones, 90% of them singletons. On this clone: Its antigen is undetermined.

The sequencing input was blood. This TCR was recovered from a person aged 18 to 75 in good health.

The CDR3 is CASSRQGLAGELFF. The CDR3 DNA sequence: TGCGCCAGCAGTAGGCAGGGCTTGGCCGGGGAGCTGTTTTTT. The chain is built from TRBV10-1 and TRBJ2-2; weak D call: TRBD1 (5 bases). The CDR3 contains 14 residues. Per germline, CDR1 WNHNN and CDR2 SYGVQD (reference sequence). V gave up 5 bases and J gave up 6 bases, with 13 bases separating them.